This T cell receptor beta chain derives from a study of neurological immune-mediated disorders. Notes on the study in general: Private repertoires in all groups were suggested by the absence of shared CDR3 amino acid sequences among expanded clones across subjects.

The unsorted libraries originated from 2 million PBMCs that had been stored at -80 C. The CDR3 length is 16 residues. Germline V gives CDR1 SGHRS, CDR2 YFSETQ. With 10-nucleotide random UMIs, 5'RACE was used to make the cDNA. TCRdb reprocessed the 5' RACE reads via MiXCR and lists one record per CDR3 protein. The table records tens of thousands of distinct CDR3 sequences, less than 15% of them present only once. This clonotype has a count of ten or more. What it binds is not known. One end of the junction does not line up with germline, which may come from a read error. The chain carries TRBV5-1 and TRBJ2-5; TRBD1 is a possible D gene (5 bases). Input material: PBMCs. This TCR was sampled from a woman in her fifties or sixties in good health. The CDR3 loop is CASSFSRVGNQVTQYF. In DNA form, the CDR3 reads TGCGCCAGCAGCTTCTCCAGGGTGGGGAATCAAGTGACCCAGTACTTC. Using reference TRBV5-1 and TRBJ2-5 for the parts outside the CDR3, the full variable domain is KAGVTQTPRYLIKTRGQQVTLSCSPISGHRSVSWYQQTPGQGLQFLFEYFSETQRNKGNFPGRFSGRQFSNSRSEMNVSTLELGDSALYLCASSFSRVGNQVTQYFGPGTRLLVL.